The source of this TCR beta chain is a study of shared clonotypes between healthy human individuals. At the level of the study: A donor's plate count was three for CD4 naive and three for CD4 memory; CD8 naive had two and CD8 memory one. Whole-study results and caveats: The four-donor shared clonotypes exceeded non-shared clonotypes in generation probability, with non-shared ones scoring lower. The represented genetic and exposure-history diversity was limited by the small number of donors.

The CDR3 sequence is 15 residues long. Germline V gene data show CDR1 as KGHSH and CDR2 as LQKENI. The V gene lost 3 bases and the J gene lost 0 bases, with 6 bases spanning the gap. Assay execution proceeded at the deep level. Produced via immunoSEQ multiplex PCR; TCRdb's table is partial and in-frame only. The sample has fewer than 400,000 clones; about 74% are singletons. This clone was seen only a few times. Its matching antigen is unknown. The source is a man between 25 and 39 years old in good health. The V gene is TRBV18, the J gene TRBJ2-6, with TRBD2 as a possible D gene (5 bases). Sequenced material: memory CD4+ T cells sorted from blood. Subset specified: CD45RA-negative fraction. The CDR3 nucleotides read TGTGCCAGCTCACCCGGGGTCTCTGGGGCCAACGTCCTGACTTTC. This codes for CASSPGVSGANVLTF.